This T cell receptor (beta chain) was obtained from a study of OX40 agonist ivuxolimab in advanced cancers. Whole-study results and caveats: Near-lowest levels of clonal expansion characterized partial responders at 0.1-3.0 mg/kg. Both blood CD4+ and CD8+ T cells showed clonal growth by week 6 at 0.1 to 3.0 mg/kg.

Using immunoSEQ multiplex PCR, the repertoire was profiled, and TCRdb retains in-frame clones only, with some absent. The top ten hold approximately 0.99% of the sample, which has roughly 69,000 clones, under 95% seen once. The germline V and J ends were trimmed by 0 bases and 5 bases, with 19 bases remaining between them. The CDR3 length is 17 residues. From germline, CDR1 is LNHNV and CDR2 YYDKDF (reference sequence). A remark on this clone: Its target is not known.

Sampled blood was obtained at baseline, cycle 4 day 1, and cycle 7 day 1. The chain carries TRBV15 and TRBJ1-1, with D uncertain. Sequences were derived from CD4+ or CD8+ T cells sorted from blood, sampled in a trial of the OX40 agonist ivuxolimab. This TCR came from an adult with an advanced solid tumor such as melanoma, head and neck, liver or kidney cancer. This CDR3 is CATSRDSARGRWTEAFF. CDR3 in DNA: TGTGCCACCAGCAGAGATTCGGCCCGTGGCCGTTGGACTGAAGCTTTCTTT.